What follows are 20 T cell receptor beta chains derived from one specimen sequenced in a study of patients and donors after allogeneic stem cell transplantation. TCRdb re-called the RT-PCR reads through MiXCR, storing one row per CDR3 protein. The sample includes about 410,000 distinct CDR3 sequences, roughly 16% seen only once; the top ten take 6% to 8%. The specimen sequenced was blood, either unsorted or a sorted T cell fraction (not recorded which). The receptors stem from a human donor who was either an allogeneic HSCT recipient or a stem cell or donor lymphocyte infusion donor (not recorded which). It is not recorded whose cells these are; they may come from a transplant donor.

This clonotype was counted many times. The chain has TRBV5-5 and TRBJ2-4; D may be TRBD1 (5 bases). This CDR3 region has 14 residues. Germline V gene data show CDR1 as SGHKS and CDR2 as YYEKEE (reference sequence). V was cut by 0 bases and J by 7 bases, with 11 bases left in between. The CDR3 nucleotides read TGTGCCAGCAGCTTGGGCCAGGGTCCCAACATTCAGTACTTC. Its protein product is CASSLGQGPNIQYF.

V is TRBV25-1 and J is TRBJ2-2; D gene unclear. From germline, CDR1 is MGHDK and CDR2 SYGVNS. The CDR3 runs 14 residues. V was cut by 2 bases and J by 0 bases, with 4 bases left in between. CDR3 bases: TGTGCCAGCAGTGAAAGGACGAACACCGGGGAGCTGTTTTTT. Translated: CASSERTNTGELFF.

This clonotype was recorded a few times. The chain couples TRBV27 to TRBJ2-3, with a weak D call TRBD1 (6 bases). This CDR3 has 16 amino acids. Germline CDR1 reads MNHEY; CDR2 reads SMNVEV (reference sequence). The V and J ends lost 5 bases and 3 bases respectively, with 18 bases between them. CDR3 nucleotide sequence: TGTGCCAGCAGTACCCCCTCGAGGGGGATGACAGATACGCAGTATTTT. Translating gives CASSTPSRGMTDTQYF.

V usage is TRBV20-1 and J usage is TRBJ2-5; 7 bases fit TRBD2. The CDR3 extends over 13 amino acids. V shed 0 bases and J 5 bases; nucleotides not matched to a gene: 3. Germline assignment: CDR1 DFQATT and CDR2 SNEGSKA (reference sequence). The chain's CDR3 is CSARDGRGETQYF. CDR3 DNA sequence: TGCAGTGCTAGAGATGGGCGGGGGGAGACCCAGTACTTC.

In its sample, this clonotype was seen a few times. The chain combines TRBV5-5 with TRBJ1-5, with 7 bases matching TRBD1. There are 17 residues in the CDR3. CDR1 is SGHKS and CDR2 is YYEKEE in the germline V gene (reference sequence). The V segment lost 0 bases and the J segment 0 bases; nucleotides outside the gene matches: 6. CDR3 sequence: CASSLGTGAYSNQPQHF. The CDR3 DNA is TGTGCCAGCAGCTTGGGTACAGGGGCATATAGCAATCAGCCCCAGCATTTT.

There are a few counts of this clonotype. The CDR3 is CASSFLTTSGLANPSYNEQFF. CDR3 nucleotides: TGTGCCAGCAGTTTCCTAACGACTAGCGGGCTAGCCAATCCCTCCTACAATGAGCAGTTCTTC. The gene calls are TRBV11-2 and TRBJ2-1; 10 bases fit TRBD2. The length of the CDR3 is 21 residues. Germline V gives CDR1 SGHAT, CDR2 FQNNGV. V lost 6 bases, J lost 0 bases, and 20 bases stayed unmatched.

This chain uses TRBV7-8 with TRBJ2-7, with D unclear. The CDR3 is 14 amino acids. The V and J ends lost 6 bases and 3 bases respectively, with 15 bases between them. Germline CDR1 and CDR2: SGHVS and FQNEAQ. Written as DNA, the CDR3 is TGTGCCAGCAGGGACGGGTCAAGTCACTACGAGCAGTACTTC. Its translation is CASRDGSSHYEQYF.

The rearrangement links TRBV6-5 to TRBJ2-1; TRBD2 might be the D (6 bases). Trimming took 4 bases from V and 7 from J, leaving 26 bases between them. Germline lookup yields CDR1 MNHEY and CDR2 SVGAGI. The CDR3 extends over 18 amino acids. The chain's CDR3 is CASSSLFLATRARNEQFF. The CDR3 DNA reads as TGTGCCAGCAGTTCCCTGTTTCTAGCGACCAGGGCAAGGAATGAGCAGTTCTTC.

The rearrangement joins TRBV6-5 to TRBJ2-3; 9 bases align to TRBD2. V shed 0 bases and J 9 bases; nucleotides not matched to a gene: 10. Germline lookup yields CDR1 MNHEY and CDR2 SVGAGI. This CDR3 comprises 16 residues. The CDR3 DNA sequence: TGTGCCAGCAGTTACTCGCTGCGGGGGGGGACTGGGACGCAGTATTTT. Translating it yields CASSYSLRGGTGTQYF.

V and J are TRBV19 and TRBJ2-1; tentatively, D is TRBD2 (6 bases). This CDR3 contains 13 residues. CDR1 and CDR2 (germline): LNHDA, SQIVND (reference sequence). Trimming stripped 2 bases from V and 5 bases from J, with 7 bases between. The CDR3 is CASSIWGDNEQFF. CDR3 nucleotide sequence: TGTGCCAGTAGTATATGGGGGGACAATGAGCAGTTCTTC.

This chain uses TRBV7-8 with TRBJ1-2; no definite D call. Germline assignment: CDR1 SGHVS and CDR2 FQNEAQ. V dropped 0 bases and J dropped 3 bases, with 11 bases sitting between them. This CDR3 comprises 15 residues. CDR3 nucleotides: TGTGCCAGCAGCTTAGCGGGAACCGCCGACTATGGCTACACCTTC. Protein: CASSLAGTADYGYTF.

This clonotype was detected a few times. J is TRBJ2-3 and V is TRBV11-2, with TRBD2 matching over 9 bases. With V trimmed by 1 base and J by 1 base, 12 bases remained unmatched. The CDR3 covers 19 residues. CDR1 SGHAT and CDR2 FQNNGV come from the germline V gene. The DNA for the CDR3 is TGTGCCAGCAGCTTAGGAGGCGGGAGGGCCGATTCGGGCACAGATACGCAGTATTTT. Its translation: CASSLGGGRADSGTDTQYF.

This clonotype was seen repeatedly, ten times or more. V usage is TRBV4-1 and J usage is TRBJ2-2, with D perhaps matching TRBD1 or TRBD2 (5 bases each). This CDR3 spans 16 amino acids. Germline loops: CDR1 MGHRA, CDR2 YSYEKL. V was shortened by 1 base and J by 0 bases, with 9 bases between the two germline ends. As DNA, the CDR3 is TGCGCCAGCAGCCAAGTTCCGGGACCGAACACCGGGGAGCTGTTTTTT. Protein product: CASSQVPGPNTGELFF.

This clonotype was recorded a few times. The V call is TRBV15, the J call TRBJ2-3, with D tentatively TRBD1 (5 bases). V lost 5 bases, J lost 7 bases, and 19 bases lay in between. The CDR3 consists of 15 residues. From germline, CDR1 is LNHNV and CDR2 YYDKDF (reference sequence). In nucleotides, the CDR3 is TGTGCCACCAGCGGCAGGGTCCAGATGGAGAATACGCAGTATTTT. As protein: CATSGRVQMENTQYF.

This clonotype was observed at least ten times. The genes are TRBV5-1 and TRBJ2-1; 7 bases map to TRBD1. The V gene end was trimmed by 2 bases and the J gene end by 8 bases; junction bases not matched to a gene: 1. The CDR3 is made up of 12 amino acids. Germline loops: CDR1 SGHRS, CDR2 YFSETQ. CDR3 region: CASSLQGHEQFF. CDR3 bases: TGCGCCAGCAGCTTACAGGGGCATGAGCAGTTCTTC.

A few counts support this clonotype. The chain links TRBV20-1 to TRBJ2-2; D uncertain. Germline loops: CDR1 DFQATT, CDR2 SNEGSKA (reference sequence). CDR3 size: 12 residues. V lost 4 bases and J lost 1, with 4 bases in between. This chain's CDR3 is CSATENTGELFF. The CDR3 nucleotides are TGCAGTGCTACCGAGAACACCGGGGAGCTGTTTTTT.

V gene TRBV5-1 combines with J gene TRBJ2-1; 7 bases are a match to TRBD1. V dropped 0 bases and J dropped 4; count of bases not matched to a gene: 4. Germline loops: CDR1 SGHRS, CDR2 YFSETQ. The CDR3 totals 15 residues. The CDR3 nucleotides read TGCGCCAGCAGCTTGGTGGGACAGAGATACAATGAGCAGTTCTTC. Its protein product is CASSLVGQRYNEQFF.

This clonotype was seen a handful of times. The chain combines TRBV4-2 with TRBJ2-3; 8 bases match TRBD1. CDR3 length: 16 residues. The germline CDR1 and CDR2 sequences are LGHNA and YNFKEQ. Germline trimming cut 0 bases from V and 4 bases from J; bases unmatched to any gene: 6. The CDR3 sequence is CASSQEGGRGPDTQYF. DNA for the CDR3: TGTGCCAGCAGCCAAGAGGGCGGCAGGGGGCCAGATACGCAGTATTTT.

CDR3 sequence (DNA): TGTGCCAGCAGCCAAGTAGGGACTAGCGGTGACTACGAGCAGTACTTC. Amino acids: CASSQVGTSGDYEQYF. V usage is TRBV4-2 and J usage is TRBJ2-7; 11 nucleotides match TRBD2. The CDR3 contains 16 residues. V lost 1 base, J lost 3 bases, and 5 bases stayed unmatched. CDR1 and CDR2 (germline): LGHNA, YNFKEQ.

This clonotype came up a few times. The rearrangement joins TRBV18 to TRBJ2-7, with TRBD1 as a possible D gene (6 bases). This CDR3 is 15 amino acids long. Germline values: CDR1 KGHSH, CDR2 LQKENI. The V and J ends lost 3 bases and 3 bases respectively, with 15 bases between them. CDR3 loop: CASSPSRGMNYEQYF. The CDR3 nucleotides are TGTGCCAGCTCACCTAGCAGGGGTATGAACTACGAGCAGTACTTC.